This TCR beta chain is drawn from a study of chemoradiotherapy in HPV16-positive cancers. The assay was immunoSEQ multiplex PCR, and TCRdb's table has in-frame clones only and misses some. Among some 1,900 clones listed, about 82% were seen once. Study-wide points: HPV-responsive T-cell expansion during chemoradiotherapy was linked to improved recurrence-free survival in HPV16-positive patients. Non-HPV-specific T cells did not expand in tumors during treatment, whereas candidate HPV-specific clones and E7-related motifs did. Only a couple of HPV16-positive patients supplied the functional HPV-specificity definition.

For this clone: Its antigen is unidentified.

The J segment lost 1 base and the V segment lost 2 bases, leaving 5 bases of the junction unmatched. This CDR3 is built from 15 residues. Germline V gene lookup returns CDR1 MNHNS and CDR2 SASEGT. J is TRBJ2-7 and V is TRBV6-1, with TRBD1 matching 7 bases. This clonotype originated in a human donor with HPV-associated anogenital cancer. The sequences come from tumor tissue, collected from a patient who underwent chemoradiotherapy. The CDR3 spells CASSEIGTESYEQYF. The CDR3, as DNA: TGTGCCAGCAGTGAAATTGGGACAGAGTCCTACGAGCAGTACTTC.